The clone carrying this T cell receptor (beta chain) occurred a few times. The data belong to a study of blood T cell repertoires in COVID-19. The table came from immunoSEQ multiplex PCR; TCRdb's copy has only in-frame clones and leaves some out. The table shows more than 200,000 clones, with 86% occurring only once. Trimming shortened V by 1 base and J by 2 bases, and 22 bases separated the two germline ends. This CDR3 region has 19 residues. Researchers sorted participants into cohorts using their self-reported clinical history. Two negative PCRs, clearance, or symptom resolution characterized the recovered Cohort 3 donors.

Sequenced input: PBMCs or T cells enriched from blood (not recorded which). The TCR comes from a man aged 35 to 55 who had recovered from COVID-19. This chain links TRBV23-1 with TRBJ2-3; TRBD1 might be the D (5 bases). TRBV23-1 is an ORF, and what it does is uncertain. The CDR3 protein is CASSQWIQGHMNLTDTQYF. Written as DNA, the CDR3 is TGCGCCAGCAGTCAATGGATTCAAGGACACATGAACCTCACAGATACGCAGTATTTT.